This T cell receptor (beta chain) was recorded in a study of a mutant IDH1 vaccine in newly diagnosed glioma. Looking at the study overall: Pretreatment consisted of radiotherapy, temozolomide, or both, with most receiving both.

As to this clone: The antigen is not known.

TCRdb keeps only in-frame clones here, not all; method: immunoSEQ multiplex PCR. The sample lists more than 30,000 clones; roughly 90% were seen once. The CDR3 spans 12 residues. Germline CDR1 reads MGHDK; CDR2 reads SYGVNS. Trimming removed 6 bases from V and 5 bases from J, with 8 bases in between. The sample's time point: week 47, end of study. In the vaccine, a single dose held 300 ug of the mutant IDH1 20-mer peptide, along with topical imiquimod. The V call is TRBV25-1, the J call TRBJ1-3; D is undetermined. Sequenced material: PBMCs, taken from a glioma patient whose treatment included an IDH1 peptide vaccine. This receptor was taken from a middle-aged woman with glioma. CDR3 sequence reads: CASRALRNTIYF. DNA for the CDR3: TGTGCCAGCAGGGCTCTCCGAAACACCATATATTTT.